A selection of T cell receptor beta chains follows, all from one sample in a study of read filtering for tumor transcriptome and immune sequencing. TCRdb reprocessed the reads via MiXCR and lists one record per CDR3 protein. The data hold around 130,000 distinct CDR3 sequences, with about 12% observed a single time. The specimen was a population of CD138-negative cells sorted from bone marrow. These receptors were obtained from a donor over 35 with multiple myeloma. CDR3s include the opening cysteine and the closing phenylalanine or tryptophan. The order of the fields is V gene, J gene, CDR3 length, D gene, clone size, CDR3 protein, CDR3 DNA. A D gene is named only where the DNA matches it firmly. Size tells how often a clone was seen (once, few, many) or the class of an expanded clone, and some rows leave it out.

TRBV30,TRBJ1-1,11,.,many,CAWSEAFEAFF,TGTGCCTGGAGTGAGGCATTTGAAGCTTTCTTT
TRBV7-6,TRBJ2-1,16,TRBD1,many,CASSPSRDRGLNEQFF,TGTGCCAGCAGCCCTTCGAGAGACAGGGGGTTGAATGAGCAGTTCTTC
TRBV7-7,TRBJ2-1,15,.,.,CASSLARSSYNEQFF,TGTGCCAGCAGCTTAGCCAGGAGCTCCTACAATGAGCAGTTCTTC
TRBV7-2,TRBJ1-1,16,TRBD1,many,CASSLEARDRGVKAFF,TGTGCCAGCAGCTTAGAGGCCCGGGACAGGGGGGTGAAAGCTTTCTTT
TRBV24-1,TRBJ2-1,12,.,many,CATSDSRHEKFF,TGTGCCACCAGTGATTCGAGACACGAGAAGTTCTTC
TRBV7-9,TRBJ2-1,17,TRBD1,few,CASSPHHRDRGTNEQFF,TGTGCCAGCAGCCCACATCACCGGGACAGGGGGACGAATGAGCAGTTCTTC
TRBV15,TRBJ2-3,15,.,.,CATSRGGGMTDTQYF,TGTGCCACCAGCAGAGGGGGCGGGATGACAGATACGCAGTATTTT
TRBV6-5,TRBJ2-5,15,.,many,CASSPPGDPRRTQYF,TGTGCCAGCAGTCCCCCTGGCGACCCTCGGCGGACCCAGTACTTC
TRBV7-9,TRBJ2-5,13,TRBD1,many,CASSTGQQETQYF,TGTGCCAGCAGCACGGGACAGCAAGAGACCCAGTACTTC
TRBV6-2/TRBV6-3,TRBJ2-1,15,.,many,CASRPQGGSYNEQFF,TGTGCCAGCAGGCCACAAGGGGGCTCCTACAATGAGCAGTTCTTC
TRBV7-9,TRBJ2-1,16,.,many,CASSPLGAGRYNEQFF,TGTGCCAGCAGCCCCCTTGGGGCGGGAAGGTACAATGAGCAGTTCTTC
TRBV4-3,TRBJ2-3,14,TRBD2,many,CASGKAGFTDTQYF,TGCGCCAGTGGGAAAGCGGGATTCACAGATACGCAGTATTTT
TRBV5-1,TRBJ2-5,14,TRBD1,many,CASSSGQGTETQYF,TGCGCCAGCAGCTCCGGACAGGGAACAGAGACCCAGTACTTC
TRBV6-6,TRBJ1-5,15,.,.,CASSYVDYSNQPQHF,TGTGCCAGCAGTTACGTGGACTATAGCAATCAGCCCCAGCATTTT
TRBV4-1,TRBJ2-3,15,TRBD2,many,CASSPKAGVTDTQYF,TGCGCCAGCAGCCCGAAAGCGGGAGTGACAGATACGCAGTATTTT
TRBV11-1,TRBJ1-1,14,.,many,CASSSLRGGTEAFF,TGTGCCAGCAGCTCTCTCCGGGGCGGCACTGAAGCTTTCTTT
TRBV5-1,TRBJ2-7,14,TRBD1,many,CASSLGDREHEQYF,TGCGCCAGCAGCTTGGGGGACAGGGAGCACGAGCAGTACTTC
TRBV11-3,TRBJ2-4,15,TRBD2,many,CASSSLLAGGSIQYF,TGTGCCAGCAGCTCCCTTTTGGCGGGAGGGAGCATTCAGTACTTC
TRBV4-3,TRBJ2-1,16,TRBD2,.,CASSQDLAGGMNEQFF,TGCGCCAGCAGCCAAGATCTAGCGGGCGGTATGAATGAGCAGTTCTTC
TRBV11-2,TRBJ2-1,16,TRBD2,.,CASSLVFRDYRNEQFF,TGTGCCAGCAGCTTAGTCTTCCGGGACTATCGGAATGAGCAGTTCTTC
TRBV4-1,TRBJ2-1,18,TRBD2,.,CASSLRTSGLRLGNEQFF,TGCGCCAGCAGCCTCCGGACTAGCGGACTCCGCCTTGGGAATGAGCAGTTCTTC
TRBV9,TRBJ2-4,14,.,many,CASSQGPKGNIQYF,TGTGCCAGCAGCCAAGGCCCGAAGGGAAACATTCAGTACTTC
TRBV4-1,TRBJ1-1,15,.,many,CASRLLVPGGTEAFF,TGCGCCAGCAGGCTTTTAGTCCCGGGGGGCACTGAAGCTTTCTTT
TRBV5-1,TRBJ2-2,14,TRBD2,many,CASSFEREGGELFF,TGCGCCAGCAGCTTCGAGCGGGAGGGCGGGGAGCTGTTTTTT
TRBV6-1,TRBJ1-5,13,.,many,CASSQTSNQPQHF,TGTGCCAGCAGCCAGACCAGCAATCAGCCCCAGCATTTT
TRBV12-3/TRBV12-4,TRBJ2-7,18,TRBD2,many,CASSGAGLATSWRDEQYF,TGTGCCAGTAGCGGGGCGGGACTAGCGACTTCATGGAGGGACGAGCAGTACTTC
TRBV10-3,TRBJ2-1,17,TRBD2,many,CAIRDPAAGPDYNEQFF,TGTGCCATCAGGGACCCTGCAGCGGGACCCGATTACAATGAGCAGTTCTTC
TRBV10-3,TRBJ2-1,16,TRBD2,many,CAISEEPSGRAYEQFF,TGTGCCATCAGTGAGGAACCTAGCGGGAGGGCATATGAGCAGTTCTTC
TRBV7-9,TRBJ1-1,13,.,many,CASSLLQGTEAFF,TGTGCCAGCAGCTTATTACAGGGCACTGAAGCTTTCTTT
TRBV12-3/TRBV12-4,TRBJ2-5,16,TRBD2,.,CASSRTSGSARETQYF,TGTGCCAGCAGTAGGACTAGCGGGAGTGCTCGAGAGACCCAGTACTTC
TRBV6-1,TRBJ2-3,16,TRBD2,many,CASRLGLAGRTDTQYF,TGTGCCAGCAGACTAGGACTAGCGGGGCGCACAGATACGCAGTATTTT
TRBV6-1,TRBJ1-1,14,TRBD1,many,CASSRQGLNTEAFF,TGTGCCAGCAGTCGACAGGGCCTGAACACTGAAGCTTTCTTT
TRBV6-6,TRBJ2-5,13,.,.,CASRGPNQETQYF,TGTGCCAGCAGGGGACCGAACCAAGAGACCCAGTACTTC
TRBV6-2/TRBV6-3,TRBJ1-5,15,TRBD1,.,CASSYRTGVGQPQHF,TGTGCCAGCAGTTACCGGACAGGGGTGGGGCAGCCCCAGCATTTT
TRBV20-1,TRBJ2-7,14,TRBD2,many,CSASRRGRTYEQYF,TGCAGTGCTAGTAGGCGCGGGAGGACCTACGAGCAGTACTTC
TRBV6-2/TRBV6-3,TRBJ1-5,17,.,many,CASTLRGQDYSNQPQHF,TGTGCCAGCACCCTAAGGGGACAAGATTATAGCAATCAGCCCCAGCATTTT
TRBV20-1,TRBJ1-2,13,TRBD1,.,CSARRRGGDGYTF,TGCAGTGCTCGTCGGAGAGGGGGCGATGGCTACACCTTC
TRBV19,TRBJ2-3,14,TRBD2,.,CASSRLAGGDTQYF,TGTGCCAGTAGCAGACTAGCGGGAGGAGATACGCAGTATTTT
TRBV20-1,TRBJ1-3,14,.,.,CSARAFRGGNTIYF,TGCAGTGCTAGAGCCTTCCGAGGGGGAAACACCATATATTTT
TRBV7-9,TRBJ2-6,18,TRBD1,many,CASSLEGTGIRGANVLTF,TGTGCCAGCAGCTTAGAAGGGACAGGGATTCGTGGGGCCAACGTCCTGACTTTC
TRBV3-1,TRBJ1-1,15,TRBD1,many,CASSQGHTGGAEAFF,TGTGCCAGCAGCCAGGGACACACAGGGGGGGCTGAAGCTTTCTTT
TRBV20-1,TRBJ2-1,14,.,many,CSARGTSHYDEQFF,TGCAGTGCTAGAGGGACCAGTCATTACGATGAGCAGTTCTTC
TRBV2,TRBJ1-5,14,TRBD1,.,CVSSEDRGPQPQHF,TGTGTCAGCAGTGAGGACAGGGGCCCTCAGCCCCAGCATTTT
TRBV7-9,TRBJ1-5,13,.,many,CASNDNSNQPQHF,TGTGCCAGCAATGATAATAGCAATCAGCCCCAGCATTTT
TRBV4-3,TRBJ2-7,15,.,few,CASSQDWGNSYEQYF,TGCGCCAGCAGCCAAGATTGGGGAAACTCCTACGAGCAGTACTTC